Listed here are 5 T cell receptor beta chains from one sample, sequenced in a study of OX40 agonist ivuxolimab in advanced cancers. Sequencing used immunoSEQ multiplex PCR; TCRdb keeps in-frame clones, though not all of them. Here the sample spans some 80,000 clones, approximately 85% being singletons. The sample was CD4+ or CD8+ T cells sorted from blood, taken in a trial of the OX40 agonist ivuxolimab. The receptor set was obtained from an adult with an advanced solid tumor such as melanoma, head and neck, liver or kidney cancer.

V and J are TRBV5-1 and TRBJ1-1, with D perhaps matching TRBD1 (6 bases). The V and J ends lost 0 bases and 1 base respectively, with 13 bases between them. Germline V gene lookup returns CDR1 SGHRS and CDR2 YFSETQ. The CDR3 is 16 amino acids. DNA of the CDR3: TGCGCCAGCAGCTTGGGGGTCAGGGGCCCGAACACTGAAGCTTTCTTT. Its translation is CASSLGVRGPNTEAFF.

By proportion, this clone is medium-sized. The sample holds other DNA sequences that translate to the same CDR3. The J gene is TRBJ1-5, the V gene TRBV6-1; unclear D gene. Trimming took off 1 base at V and 4 bases at J, with 2 bases between the two ends. The CDR3 covers 12 residues. Germline assignment: CDR1 MNHNS and CDR2 SASEGT. CDR3 DNA: TGTGCCAGCAGTGAAGGGAATCAGCCCCAGCATTTT. This gives the protein CASSEGNQPQHF.

The V gene is TRBV19, the J gene TRBJ1-2; D is unclear. With 3 bases removed from V and 2 bases from J, the gap between germline ends came to 7 bases. The germline V gene has CDR1 LNHDA and CDR2 SQIVND (reference sequence). This CDR3 comprises 13 residues. Written as DNA, the CDR3 is TGTGCCAGTAGTATTCAAGGGAACTATGGCTACACCTTC. Its translation is CASSIQGNYGYTF. The variable domain in full, with the rest retrieved from reference TRBV19 and TRBJ1-2, is DGGITQSPKYLFRKEGQNVTLSCEQNLNHDAMYWYRQDPGQGLRLIYYSQIVNDFQKGDIAEGYSVSREKKESFPLTVTSAQKNPTAFYLCASSIQGNYGYTFGSGTRLTVV.

The chain links TRBV5-4 to TRBJ2-3; 7 bases fit TRBD2. CDR1 SGHNT and CDR2 YYREEE come from the germline V gene (reference sequence). This CDR3 comprises 14 residues. The ends lost 5 bases at V and 1 base at J; junction bases unmatched: 4. The CDR3 spells CASSAGVGTDTQYF. The CDR3 DNA is TGTGCCAGCAGTGCGGGGGTTGGCACAGATACGCAGTATTTT.

The V call is TRBV10-2, the J call TRBJ2-2, with 8 positions matching TRBD1. Germline V CDR1 and CDR2: WSHSY, SAAADI. The CDR3 consists of 13 residues. V gave up 10 bases and J gave up 4 bases; unmatched junction bases: 5. The CDR3: CATPDRVTGELFF. The DNA for the CDR3 is TGCGCCACCCCGGACAGGGTCACCGGGGAGCTGTTTTTT.